This TCR beta chain was sequenced for a study of T cell repertoires in cytomegalovirus infection. With respect to this clonotype: Its cognate antigen is unknown.

From the reads, TCRdb called clonotypes with MiXCR, one entry per CDR3 protein. The repertoire holds around 900,000 distinct CDR3 sequences, around 30% seen once, with around 15% in the top ten. Germline trimming cut 5 bases from V and 5 bases from J; bases unmatched to any gene: 7. CDR1 and CDR2 from the germline V gene are MNHEY and SMNVEV (reference sequence). This CDR3 spans 14 amino acids. The specimen was cultured CD8+ T cells from PBMCs, collected from culture after CMV antigen stimulation. This TCR was recovered from a human donor in good health (CMV status not recorded). Some clones in this sample may be carry-over from other donors' samples. V is TRBV27 and J is TRBJ2-7; 9 bases are a match to TRBD2. The CDR3 DNA reads as TGTGCCAGCAGTGCGGGGGGGCCTTTCAACGAGCAGTACGTC. Translated: CASSAGGPFNEQYV.